A single sample is the source of the 15 T cell receptor beta chains below, sequenced in a study of shared clonotypes between healthy human individuals. Clones were read by immunoSEQ multiplex PCR, and TCRdb kept only the in-frame ones, dropping some. Altogether 2 million to 3 million clones are present, 80% to 95% being singletons, with the ten largest covering about 0.39%. Input material: naive CD4+ T cells from PBMCs. Subset denoted: CD45RA+ positively selected. The source is a man younger than 35 in good health. Some clones in this sample may be carry-over from other donors' samples.

The chain links TRBV2 to TRBJ1-1; tentatively, D is TRBD1 (6 bases). Germline CDR1 and CDR2: SNHLY and FYNNEI. V was cut by 8 bases and J by 6 bases, with 16 bases left in between. The CDR3 contains 13 residues. The CDR3 region is CASRPAGAPEAFF. CDR3 coding DNA: TGTGCCAGCCGCCCCGCAGGGGCCCCTGAAGCTTTCTTT. The whole variable domain, filled in from reference TRBV2 and TRBJ1-1, reads EPEVTQTPSHQVTQMGQEVILRCVPISNHLYFYWYRQILGQKVEFLVSFYNNEISEKSEIFDDQFSVERPDGSNFTLKIRSTKLEDSAMYFCASRPAGAPEAFFGQGTRLTVV.

The chain joins TRBV15 to TRBJ1-3; D is unclear. Trimming left V 0 bases short and J 4 bases short, with 13 bases between. There are 16 residues in the CDR3. Per germline, CDR1 LNHNV and CDR2 YYDKDF (reference sequence). The CDR3 is CATSRDGSKRGNTIYF. In nucleotides, the CDR3 is TGTGCCACCAGCAGAGATGGCAGTAAACGCGGAAACACCATATATTTT. Looking up the rest from reference TRBV15 and TRBJ1-3 gives the full variable domain: DAMVIQNPRYQVTQFGKPVTLSCSQTLNHNVMYWYQQKSSQAPKLLFHYYDKDFNNEADTPDNFQSRRPNTSFCFLDIRSPGLGDTAMYLCATSRDGSKRGNTIYFGEGSWLTVV.

This chain links TRBV29-1 with TRBJ2-5, with D hard to call. From germline, CDR1 is SQVTM and CDR2 ANQGSEA. Trimming cost V 5 bases and J 5 bases, with 12 bases left between them. The CDR3 is made up of 12 amino acids. The CDR3 sequence is CSVSGGDETQYF. In DNA, the CDR3 is TGCAGCGTTTCTGGTGGGGATGAGACCCAGTACTTC.

This chain's CDR3 is CASSFGSSGSIYEQYF. The DNA of the CDR3 is TGCGCCAGCAGCTTCGGTTCCAGCGGGAGTATTTACGAGCAGTACTTC. The gene calls are TRBV5-1 and TRBJ2-7; TRBD2 aligns across 8 bases. CDR1 is SGHRS, CDR2 YFSETQ, per germline. Trimming took 2 bases from V and 4 from J; bases not matched to a gene: 11. There are 16 residues in the CDR3.

In its sample, this clone was seen once. The chain couples TRBV2 to TRBJ2-2; TRBD2 agrees at 12 bases. This CDR3 comprises 15 residues. Germline trimming cut 6 bases from V and 6 bases from J; bases unmatched to any gene: 5. CDR1 and CDR2 from the germline V gene are SNHLY and FYNNEI. The CDR3 is CASRRLAGVSGELFF. CDR3 DNA sequence: TGTGCCAGCAGACGACTAGCGGGAGTGTCCGGGGAGCTGTTTTTT. Based on the CDR3 plus reference TRBV2 and TRBJ2-2, the full variable domain is EPEVTQTPSHQVTQMGQEVILRCVPISNHLYFYWYRQILGQKVEFLVSFYNNEISEKSEIFDDQFSVERPDGSNFTLKIRSTKLEDSAMYFCASRRLAGVSGELFFGEGSRLTVL.

The rearrangement uses TRBV5-6 and TRBJ2-5, with D perhaps matching TRBD2 (6 bases). V lost 4 bases and J lost 5, with 21 bases in between. The CDR3 contains 16 residues. Germline lookup yields CDR1 SGHDT and CDR2 YYEEEE. The CDR3 sequence: CASSADGRFGSETQYF. CDR3 coding DNA: TGTGCCAGCAGCGCTGACGGACGGTTCGGGAGTGAGACCCAGTACTTC.

The chain joins TRBV10-3 to TRBJ2-3, with 7 bases matching TRBD2. Germline CDR1 and CDR2: ENHRY and SYGVKD. V dropped 6 bases and J dropped 2; count of bases not matched to a gene: 8. The length of the CDR3 is 15 residues. The DNA of the CDR3 is TGTGCCATCAGGGCGGGAGCCGGAGACACAGATACGCAGTATTTT. Its protein is CAIRAGAGDTDTQYF.

The J gene is TRBJ1-1, the V gene TRBV4-2; D might be TRBD1 (6 bases). The CDR3 contains 11 residues. CDR1 LGHNA and CDR2 YNFKEQ come from the germline V gene. V lost 6 bases, J lost 11 bases, and 13 bases lay in between. Here the CDR3 reads CASRGAGSAFF. The DNA for the CDR3 is TGTGCCAGCAGGGGGGCCGGGTCGGCTTTCTTT.

V is TRBV11-2 and J is TRBJ2-2, with D possibly TRBD1 on 7 matching bases. Between the trimmed V and J ends, which lost 5 bases and 2 bases, there was a span of 15 bases. There are 16 residues in the CDR3. Per germline, CDR1 SGHAT and CDR2 FQNNGV. For the CDR3, the DNA is TGTGCCAGCAGCGTGAGGAGGGACAGAAACACCGGGGAGCTGTTTTTT. The encoded protein is CASSVRRDRNTGELFF.

V and J are TRBV5-7 and TRBJ1-5, with D hard to call. TRBV5-7 is marked as an open reading frame, function uncertain. Trimming stripped 6 bases from V and 2 bases from J, with 12 bases between. CDR3 length: 14 residues. In DNA, the CDR3 is TGTGCCAGCACGTCAAATAGAGGCAATCAGCCCCAGCATTTT. It is translated as CASTSNRGNQPQHF.

In this sample, this clone turned up once. V and J are TRBV5-1 and TRBJ1-5; 8 positions agree with TRBD1. The CDR3 has 14 residues. Germline-derived CDR1 and CDR2 are SGHRS and YFSETQ. V gave up 5 bases and J gave up 6 bases; unmatched junction bases: 7. In DNA, the CDR3 is TGCGCCAGCAGGGCCGACAGGGGCAGTCAGCCCCAGCATTTT. Protein product: CASRADRGSQPQHF.

The sample holds a few counts of this clone. This chain connects TRBV29-1 to TRBJ1-1; D gene ambiguous. Germline CDR1 SQVTM, CDR2 ANQGSEA. The V gene lost 6 bases and the J gene lost 6 bases, with 17 bases spanning the gap. The length of the CDR3 is 13 residues. Written as DNA, the CDR3 is TGCAGCGTCGGGCCAGGTCGCCCCGCTGAAGCTTTCTTT. This translates into CSVGPGRPAEAFF. The entire variable domain, with the rest obtained from reference TRBV29-1 and TRBJ1-1, is as follows: SAVISQKPSRDICQRGTSLTIQCQVDSQVTMMFWYRQQPGQSLTLIATANQGSEATYESGFVIDKFPISRPNLTFSTLTVSNMSPEDSSIYLCSVGPGRPAEAFFGQGTRLTVV.

A remark on this clone: This same CDR3 is encoded by further DNA sequences in the sample. The chain links TRBV2 to TRBJ2-2; 12 bases align to TRBD2. Per the germline V gene, CDR1 is SNHLY and CDR2 is FYNNEI. The CDR3 runs 15 residues. V gave up 5 bases and J gave up 5 bases; unmatched junction bases: 3. The CDR3 loop reads CASSLAGGRTGELFF. The CDR3 region has the DNA TGTGCCAGCAGTCTAGCGGGAGGGAGAACCGGGGAGCTGTTTTTT.

This sequence joins TRBV7-9 and TRBJ2-7, with D perhaps being TRBD1 or TRBD2 (6 bases each). From germline, CDR1 is SEHNR and CDR2 FQNEAQ (reference sequence). The CDR3 is 13 residues long. V was clipped by 1 base and J by 6 bases, with 10 bases between them. CDR3 protein: CASSLEGGSEQYF. The CDR3 bases are TGTGCCAGCAGCTTAGAGGGGGGTTCCGAGCAGTACTTC. Full variable domain (rest looked up from reference TRBV7-9 and TRBJ2-7): DTGVSQNPRHKITKRGQNVTFRCDPISEHNRLYWYRQTLGQGPEFLTYFQNEAQLEKSRLLSDRFSAERPKGSFSTLEIQRTEQGDSAMYLCASSLEGGSEQYFGPGTRLTVT.

The genes are TRBV29-1 and TRBJ1-1; D remains ambiguous. CDR3 size: 13 residues. Germline V CDR1 and CDR2: SQVTM, ANQGSEA. Trimming removed 3 bases from V and 0 bases from J, with 8 bases in between. As DNA, the CDR3 is TGCAGCGTTGAGAGGGAGATGAACACTGAAGCTTTCTTT. Its protein is CSVEREMNTEAFF. Full variable domain (outside the CDR3, taken from reference TRBV29-1 and TRBJ1-1): SAVISQKPSRDICQRGTSLTIQCQVDSQVTMMFWYRQQPGQSLTLIATANQGSEATYESGFVIDKFPISRPNLTFSTLTVSNMSPEDSSIYLCSVEREMNTEAFFGQGTRLTVV.